The clone carrying this T cell receptor beta chain was seen only a few times. As yet, its antigen is unknown. The germline gives CDR1 GTSNPN, CDR2 SVGIG (reference sequence). Between the trimmed V and J ends, which lost 7 bases and 5 bases, there was a span of 13 bases. The CDR3 consists of 12 residues. The whole isolated RNA underwent reverse transcription, so sequencing captured expressed TCRB transcripts. Read counts averaged around 4 million for samples of naive, central memory and regulatory T cells. Assay used: immunoSEQ multiplex PCR; TCRdb lists only in-frame clones, some missing. In the table there are a few hundred thousand clones, about 11% of which are singletons. The data were taken from a study of beta chain features in type 1 diabetes. Findings and caveats of the study: Across all four CD4+ subsets, people with type 1 diabetes showed modestly shorter TCRB CDR3s. Individuals with type 1 diabetes displayed fewer insertions and more deletions at VDJ junctions.

This chain uses TRBV30 with TRBJ2-3; no definite D call. The sequencing sample was made of naive CD4+ T cells from blood. The clonotype was recovered from a man in his thirties or forties with type 1 diabetes. The CDR3 region has the DNA TGTGCCTCGATAAACGGTGGAGATACGCAGTATTTT. Its protein product is CASINGGDTQYF.